This T cell receptor (beta chain) was captured by sequencing in a study of metastatic and nonmetastatic thyroid tumors. Across the whole study: Peripheral blood and tumor or nodule samples from malignant and benign thyroid patients were compared. Study-level points and caveats: Within blood and tumor, benign nodules reportedly had significantly lower TCR beta diversity than malignant thyroid tumors did.

From the PCR reads, TCRdb re-called clones with MiXCR. The table lists about 32,000 clones, around 7% of them singletons. This CDR3 has 15 residues. Germline values: CDR1 MNHNS, CDR2 SASEGT. V dropped 2 bases and J dropped 0 bases, with 9 bases sitting between them. This clone was counted many times. What it binds is not known. Before thyroid surgery, none of the patients had received any treatment. This chain links TRBV6-1 with TRBJ2-3; D is unresolved. Sample: blood. The sequence was obtained from a female donor with papillary thyroid cancer or a benign thyroid nodule (not recorded which). Some clones in this sample may be carry-over from other donors' samples. CDR3 nucleotide sequence: TGTGCCAGCAGTGAACGGTCAGCTAGCACAGATACGCAGTATTTT. Translation gives CASSERSASTDTQYF.